This TCR beta chain was sequenced for a study of technical replicates of blood from a handful of donors. A single count supports this clone. The protocol was immunoSEQ multiplex PCR, while the TCRdb copy is restricted to in-frame clones and leaves out a portion. The table shows more than 60,000 clones, with 95% occurring only once. Trimming shortened V by 1 base and J by 0 bases, and 7 bases separated the two germline ends. Germline V gene sequence: CDR1 MGHRA, CDR2 YSYEKL. The CDR3 is 15 residues long. Source material: T cells isolated from PBMCs. The clonotype was recovered from a human donor in good health. This sequence joins TRBV4-1 and TRBJ1-3; D is unresolved. The CDR3 loop reads CASSQGGSSGNTIYF. The CDR3 region has the DNA TGCGCCAGCAGCCAAGGCGGCAGCTCTGGAAACACCATATATTTT.